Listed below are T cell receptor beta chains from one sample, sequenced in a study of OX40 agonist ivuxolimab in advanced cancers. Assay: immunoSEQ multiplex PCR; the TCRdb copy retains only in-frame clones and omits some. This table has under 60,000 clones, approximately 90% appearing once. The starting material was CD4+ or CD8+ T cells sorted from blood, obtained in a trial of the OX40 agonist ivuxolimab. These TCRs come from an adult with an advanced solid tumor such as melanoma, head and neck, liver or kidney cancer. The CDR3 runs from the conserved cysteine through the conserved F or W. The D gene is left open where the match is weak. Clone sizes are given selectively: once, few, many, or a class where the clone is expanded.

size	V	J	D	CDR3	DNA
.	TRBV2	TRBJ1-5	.	CASKYEEPQHF	TGTGCCAGCAAATACGAGGAGCCCCAGCATTTT
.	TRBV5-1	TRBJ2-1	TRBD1	CASSLMTGANEQFF	TGCGCCAGCAGCTTGATGACAGGGGCTAATGAGCAGTTCTTC
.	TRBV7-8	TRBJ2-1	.	CASSLAYNEQFF	TGTGCCAGCAGCTTAGCGTACAATGAGCAGTTCTTC
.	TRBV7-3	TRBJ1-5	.	CASSLGITGFGNQPQHF	TGTGCCAGCAGCTTAGGAATCACAGGGTTTGGCAATCAGCCCCAGCATTTT
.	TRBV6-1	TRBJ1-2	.	CASSEGVWGYGYTF	TGTGCCAGCAGTGAGGGGGTATGGGGCTATGGCTACACCTTC
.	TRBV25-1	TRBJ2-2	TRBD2	CASSQSGGTGELFF	TGTGCCAGCAGCCAGAGCGGGGGCACCGGGGAGCTGTTTTTT
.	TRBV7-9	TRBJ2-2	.	CASSFGPLQGELFF	TGTGCCAGCAGCTTTGGGCCACTCCAGGGGGAGCTGTTTTTT
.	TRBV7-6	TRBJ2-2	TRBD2	CALGTSGTGELFF	TGTGCCCTAGGGACTAGCGGCACCGGGGAGCTGTTTTTT
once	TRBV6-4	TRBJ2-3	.	CASSAGLGADTQYF	TGTGCCAGCAGTGCGGGTCTGGGGGCAGATACGCAGTATTTT
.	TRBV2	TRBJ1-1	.	CAIKLGGLNTEAFF	TGTGCCATAAAACTGGGGGGGCTGAACACTGAAGCTTTCTTT
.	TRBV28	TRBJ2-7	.	CASSFVTLSYEQYF	TGTGCCAGCAGTTTTGTAACTCTCTCCTACGAGCAGTACTTC
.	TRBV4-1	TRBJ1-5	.	CASSQMGHSNQPQHF	TGCGCCAGCAGCCAAATGGGCCATAGCAACCAGCCCCAGCATTTT
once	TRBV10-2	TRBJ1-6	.	CASSETARDSPLHF	TGCGCCAGCAGTGAAACGGCGAGGGATTCACCCCTCCACTTT
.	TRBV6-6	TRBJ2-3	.	CASRFHTDTQYF	TGTGCCAGCAGATTTCACACAGATACGCAGTATTTT
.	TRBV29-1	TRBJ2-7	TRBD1	CSVERLGQGLYEQYF	TGCAGCGTTGAACGTTTGGGACAGGGGCTCTACGAGCAGTACTTC
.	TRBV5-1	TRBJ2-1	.	CASSRGVEGNEQFF	TGCGCCAGCAGCCGGGGAGTTGAAGGAAATGAGCAGTTCTTC
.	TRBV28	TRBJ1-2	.	CASNPGAASNYGYTF	TGTGCCAGCAATCCCGGGGCAGCTTCTAACTATGGCTACACCTTC
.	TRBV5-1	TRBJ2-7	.	CASSSRVYEQYF	TGCGCCAGCAGCTCCAGGGTCTACGAGCAGTACTTC
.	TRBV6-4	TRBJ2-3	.	CASKSSFDTDTQYF	TGTGCCAGCAAGTCATCCTTCGACACAGATACGCAGTATTTT
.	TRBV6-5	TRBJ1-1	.	CASSYSKFGNTEAFF	TGTGCCAGCAGTTACTCGAAGTTCGGGAACACTGAAGCTTTCTTT
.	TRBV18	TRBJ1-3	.	CASSPRVLGSSGNTIYF	TGTGCCAGCTCACCACGGGTTTTAGGAAGCTCTGGAAACACCATATATTTT
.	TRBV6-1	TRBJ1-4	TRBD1	CASSEKGAYRGEKLFF	TGTGCCAGCAGTGAAAAGGGGGCCTACAGGGGTGAAAAACTGTTTTTT
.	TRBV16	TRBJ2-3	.	CASSPPAEADTQYF	TGTGCCAGCAGCCCCCCAGCGGAGGCAGATACGCAGTATTTT
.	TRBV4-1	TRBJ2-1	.	CASRGSSYNEQFF	TGCGCCAGCAGGGGGAGCTCCTACAATGAGCAGTTCTTC
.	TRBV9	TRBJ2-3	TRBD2	CASSVEPGTSGRAADTQYF	TGTGCCAGCAGCGTAGAACCCGGGACTAGCGGGAGGGCCGCTGATACGCAGTATTTT
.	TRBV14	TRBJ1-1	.	CASSQDELRVGNTEAFF	TGTGCCAGCAGCCAAGATGAGTTAAGGGTCGGGAACACTGAAGCTTTCTTT
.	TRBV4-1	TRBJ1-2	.	CASSPGWQGLGYTF	TGCGCCAGCAGCCCTGGGTGGCAGGGGTTAGGCTACACCTTC
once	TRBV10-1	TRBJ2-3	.	CASSKGWQNPDTQYF	TGCGCCAGCAGCAAAGGGTGGCAGAATCCAGATACGCAGTATTTT
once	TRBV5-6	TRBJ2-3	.	CASSPRTGAWEDTQYF	TGTGCCAGCAGTCCTCGTACAGGTGCCTGGGAAGATACGCAGTATTTT
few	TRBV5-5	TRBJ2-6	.	CASSFRLSSGANVLTF	TGTGCCAGCAGCTTCCGACTGAGCTCTGGGGCCAACGTCCTGACTTTC
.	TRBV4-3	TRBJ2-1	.	CASSPRVSGYNEQFF	TGCGCCAGCAGCCCCCGGGTTAGCGGCTACAATGAGCAGTTCTTC
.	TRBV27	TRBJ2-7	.	CASSVAVGRGYEQYF	TGTGCCAGCAGTGTAGCGGTCGGACGGGGATACGAGCAGTACTTC
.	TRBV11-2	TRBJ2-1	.	CASSLVLQDNEQFF	TGTGCCAGCAGCTTAGTTTTACAGGACAATGAGCAGTTCTTC
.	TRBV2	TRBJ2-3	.	CASSFQGLSTDTQYF	TGTGCCAGCAGTTTCCAGGGGCTGAGCACAGATACGCAGTATTTT
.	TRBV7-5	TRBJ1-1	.	CVRSLAQGRNTEAFF	TGTGTCAGAAGCTTAGCACAGGGGAGGAACACTGAAGCTTTCTTT
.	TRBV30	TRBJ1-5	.	CAWSAFGGGQPQHF	TGTGCCTGGAGTGCGTTTGGAGGAGGTCAGCCCCAGCATTTT
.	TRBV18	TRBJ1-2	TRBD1	CASSPGQGLDYGYTF	TGTGCCAGCTCACCCGGACAGGGCTTGGACTATGGCTACACCTTC
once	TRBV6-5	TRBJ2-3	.	CASSYSPGTDTQYF	TGTGCCAGCAGTTACTCGCCAGGCACAGATACGCAGTATTTT
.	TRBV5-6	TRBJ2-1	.	CASNPLGAGASYNEQFF	TGTGCCAGCAACCCACTTGGGGCGGGGGCCTCCTACAATGAGCAGTTCTTC
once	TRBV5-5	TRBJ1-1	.	CASSLARGTLNTEAFF	TGTGCCAGCAGCTTGGCTCGGGGGACCCTGAACACTGAAGCTTTCTTT
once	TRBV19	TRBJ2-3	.	CASRDTTDTQYF	TGTGCCAGCAGGGACACCACAGATACGCAGTATTTT
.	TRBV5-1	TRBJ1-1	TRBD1	CASSQIGTGGTEAFF	TGCGCCAGCAGCCAAATTGGAACAGGGGGCACTGAAGCTTTCTTT
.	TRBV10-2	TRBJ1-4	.	CARPRNTGWNQKLFF	TGCGCCAGGCCGCGAAACACAGGGTGGAATCAAAAACTGTTTTTT